This TCR beta chain was captured in a study of blood T cell repertoires in COVID-19. Looking at the study overall: The study drew acute and convalescent COVID-19 samples from the United States, Italy and Spain. Sample material is recorded as cDNA or gDNA derived from T cells, B-cell-depleted T cells, or PBMCs.

V gave up 4 bases and J gave up 5 bases; unmatched junction bases: 7. There are 14 residues in the CDR3. Germline values: CDR1 SGDLS, CDR2 YYNGEE. This clone was observed a few times. Original processing notes: For nucleated cells, counts were estimated from reference gene primer amplification. Profiled with immunoSEQ multiplex PCR; TCRdb holds only in-frame clones, not every one. V, J and clone size are those of that table, while D and trimming were read from the DNA. The table has some 50,000 clones, approximately 83% seen once. This receptor was taken from a man in his 70s with acute or convalescent COVID-19. V is TRBV9 and J is TRBJ1-1, with 8 positions matching TRBD1. Sequencing input: peripheral blood. CDR3 nucleotide sequence: TGTGCCAGCAGCTTTACAGGGGGGGAAACTGAAGCTTTCTTT. Protein sequence: CASSFTGGETEAFF. The entire variable domain, with the rest obtained from reference TRBV9 and TRBJ1-1, is as follows: DSGVTQTPKHLITATGQRVTLRCSPRSGDLSVYWYQQSLDQGLQFLIQYYNGEERAKGNILERFSAQQFPDLHSELNLSSLELGDSALYFCASSFTGGETEAFFGQGTRLTVV.